The clone carrying this TCR beta chain has a handful of counts. Its antigen is not identified. This sample is drawn from a study of T cells after yellow fever vaccination. Looking at the study overall: SMART-Seq v4 Ultra Low Input served to prepare low-cell-number fractions.

The CDR3 length is 22 residues. V was pared by 8 bases and J by 0 bases, with 24 bases of the junction left unmatched. General observations from the study: Researchers noted that a small share of clonotypes showed up in both CD4 and CD8 compartments. The booster response re-showed most primary clones: around 95% CD4, approximately 90% CD8. A weaker secondary response peaked on day 5, the primary on day 15.

MiXCR, run by TCRdb on the 5' RACE reads, gives a single entry per CDR3 protein. The sample has about 510,000 distinct CDR3 sequences, about a fifth seen once. The chain carries TRBV12-3 or TRBV12-4 and TRBJ2-3; 12 nucleotides match TRBD2. This TCR was recovered from a man younger than 35 who received the YFV17D yellow fever vaccine. The source was PBMCs, collected 20 to 25 days after the first yellow fever vaccination. The CDR3: CASYPALKAPSGGDPSTDTQYF. The CDR3 DNA follows: TGTGCCAGCTACCCAGCGCTAAAGGCCCCTAGCGGGGGGGATCCAAGCACAGATACGCAGTATTTT.